This T cell receptor beta chain was recovered during a study of identical twins. Study-wide results and caveats: Cord blood's abundant beta clonotypes had fewer insertions, unlike memory repertoires.

TCRdb reanalysed the 5' RACE reads using MiXCR and keeps one entry per CDR3 protein. The repertoire includes 350,000 to 450,000 distinct CDR3 sequences, under 20% of them detected once, and about 12% sits in the top ten. This clonotype appeared a few times. Its antigen is as yet unknown. This CDR3 spans 14 amino acids. The germline V gene has CDR1 DFQATT and CDR2 SNEGSKA (reference sequence). The J segment lost 14 bases and the V segment lost 0 bases, leaving 14 bases of the junction unmatched. The specimen was naive T cells sorted from blood. This receptor was identified in a man aged 50 or older in good health. This rearrangement joins TRBV20-1 to TRBJ2-3; 7 bases are shared with TRBD1. As DNA, the CDR3 is TGCAGTGCTAGAGATCATAGACAGGGCCTTATGTGGTATTTT. Translation gives CSARDHRQGLMWYF.